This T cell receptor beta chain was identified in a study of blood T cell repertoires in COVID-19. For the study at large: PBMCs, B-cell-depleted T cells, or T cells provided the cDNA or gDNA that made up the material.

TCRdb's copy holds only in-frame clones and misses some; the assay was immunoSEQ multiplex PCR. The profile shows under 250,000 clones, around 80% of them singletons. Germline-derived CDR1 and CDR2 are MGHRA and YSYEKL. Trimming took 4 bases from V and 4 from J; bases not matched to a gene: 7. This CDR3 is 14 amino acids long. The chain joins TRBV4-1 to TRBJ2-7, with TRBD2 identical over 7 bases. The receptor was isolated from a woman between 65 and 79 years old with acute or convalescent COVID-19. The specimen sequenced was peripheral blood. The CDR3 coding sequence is TGCGCCAGCAGCCCGCGGGGGTTAGTTTACGAGCAGTACTTC. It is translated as CASSPRGLVYEQYF.